Described below is a single T cell receptor beta chain sequence and its context. Its cognate antigen is unknown. The donors were members of the validation cohort, which comprised 120 subjects and was separate from the first cohort of 666 subjects. The data originate from a study of cytomegalovirus exposure and HLA in healthy donors. For the study at large: The approximately 110 validation repertoires were reported in a later analysis to have been generated on the same platform as the roughly 700 first-cohort repertoires. Study conclusions and caveats: First-cohort TCR clusters were later found to tend to co-occur in the approximately 120 validation repertoires. With high specificity and sensitivity, the classifier reportedly diagnosed cytomegalovirus status.

Data came from immunoSEQ multiplex PCR; TCRdb stores just in-frame clones and leaves some out. Of some 290,000 clones in the sample, roughly 90% were seen once. Trimming took off 0 bases at V and 7 bases at J, with 14 bases between the two ends. Per the germline V gene, CDR1 is SGHNT and CDR2 is YYREEE (reference sequence). CDR3 length: 15 residues. The specimen sequenced was PBMCs. The chain links TRBV5-4 to TRBJ1-5, with D hard to call. The clonotype was recovered from a man aged 25 to 40 in good health and CMV-seronegative. The CDR3 protein is CASSLDAGVGQPQHF. The CDR3 coding sequence is TGTGCCAGCAGCTTGGACGCGGGCGTGGGGCAGCCCCAGCATTTT.